This T cell receptor beta chain was documented in a study of blood T cell repertoires in COVID-19. Study overall: The origin of the acute and convalescent COVID-19 samples was the United States, Italy and Spain. From T cells, B-cell-depleted T cells, or PBMCs came the material, which was cDNA or gDNA.

Enrollment of patients from Seattle took place during active infection, with longitudinal follow-up. The method was immunoSEQ multiplex PCR; TCRdb's version includes in-frame clones alone and lacks a portion of them. Altogether around 440,000 clones are present, approximately 88% being singletons, with the ten largest covering 10% to 15%. The CDR3 runs 16 residues. The V and J ends lost 4 bases and 8 bases, in that order; junction bases with no gene match: 16. Per germline, CDR1 LNHDA and CDR2 SQIVND (reference sequence). The source of this sequence is a woman in her fifties or sixties with COVID-19, enrolled during active disease. Sequencing used peripheral blood. This chain links TRBV19 with TRBJ1-2, with TRBD1 matching 7 bases. The CDR3 region has the DNA TGTGCCAGTAGTAGGAACGGACAGGACCACCGGAGGGGCTACACCTTC. This codes for CASSRNGQDHRRGYTF. Full variable domain (outside the CDR3, taken from reference TRBV19 and TRBJ1-2): DGGITQSPKYLFRKEGQNVTLSCEQNLNHDAMYWYRQDPGQGLRLIYYSQIVNDFQKGDIAEGYSVSREKKESFPLTVTSAQKNPTAFYLCASSRNGQDHRRGYTFGSGTRLTVV.